The rows below give T cell receptor beta chains drawn from one sample of a study of blood T cell repertoires in COVID-19. Sequencing used immunoSEQ multiplex PCR; TCRdb keeps in-frame clones, though not all of them. The sample has 100,000 or so clones; 72% are singletons. The sequenced sample consisted of peripheral blood. The receptor source for this set is an elderly woman with acute or convalescent COVID-19. Each CDR3 is given with its conserved first and last residue. Each record gives: clone size, D gene, J gene, V gene, CDR3 protein, CDR3 DNA. D genes are given only for firm matches. Clone size is shown for a subset of rows, as once, few, many or a class of expanded clone.

clone size: -
D gene: TRBD1
J gene: TRBJ1-6
V gene: TRBV7-2
CDR3 protein: CASAYWTGHPHF
CDR3 DNA: TGTGCCAGCGCCTATTGGACAGGCCATCCCCACTTT

clone size: -
D gene: -
J gene: TRBJ2-7
V gene: TRBV7-9
CDR3 protein: CASSPSYEQYF
CDR3 DNA: TGTGCCAGCAGCCCGTCCTACGAGCAGTACTTC

clone size: -
D gene: -
J gene: TRBJ2-5
V gene: TRBV6-5
CDR3 protein: CASSYPSTGKETQYF
CDR3 DNA: TGTGCCAGCAGTTACCCTTCCACAGGGAAGGAGACCCAGTACTTC

clone size: -
D gene: -
J gene: TRBJ1-1
V gene: TRBV28
CDR3 protein: CASSLSEAMAFF
CDR3 DNA: TGTGCCAGCAGTTTGAGTGAGGCTATGGCTTTCTTT

clone size: -
D gene: TRBD1
J gene: TRBJ2-7
V gene: TRBV27
CDR3 protein: CASRRGQATTYEQYF
CDR3 DNA: TGTGCCAGCAGACGAGGACAGGCTACCACCTACGAGCAGTACTTC

clone size: once
D gene: -
J gene: TRBJ1-2
V gene: TRBV7-8
CDR3 protein: CASTPSRSGYGYTF
CDR3 DNA: TGTGCCAGCACCCCGAGTCGAAGTGGCTATGGCTACACCTTC

clone size: once
D gene: -
J gene: TRBJ1-2
V gene: TRBV28
CDR3 protein: CASSSGDYGYTF
CDR3 DNA: TGTGCCAGCAGTTCAGGGGACTATGGCTACACCTTC

clone size: -
D gene: -
J gene: TRBJ1-1
V gene: TRBV6-1
CDR3 protein: CASSEAATIGTEAFF
CDR3 DNA: TGTGCCAGCAGTGAAGCAGCGACGATTGGGACTGAAGCTTTCTTT

clone size: -
D gene: TRBD1
J gene: TRBJ1-2
V gene: TRBV5-6
CDR3 protein: CASSSDQGDYGYTF
CDR3 DNA: TGTGCCAGCAGCTCGGACCAGGGGGACTATGGCTACACCTTC

clone size: many
D gene: TRBD2
J gene: TRBJ2-2
V gene: TRBV5-1
CDR3 protein: CASTYGLADGELFF
CDR3 DNA: TGCGCCAGCACCTACGGACTAGCCGACGGGGAGCTGTTTTTT

clone size: -
D gene: -
J gene: TRBJ1-3
V gene: TRBV4-2
CDR3 protein: CASSQETLHNTIYF
CDR3 DNA: TGTGCCAGCAGCCAAGAGACTTTGCACAACACCATATATTTT

clone size: -
D gene: TRBD2
J gene: TRBJ2-5
V gene: TRBV9
CDR3 protein: CASSVGLAGVQETQYF
CDR3 DNA: TGTGCCAGCAGCGTAGGACTAGCGGGGGTTCAAGAGACCCAGTACTTC

clone size: -
D gene: -
J gene: TRBJ2-5
V gene: TRBV5-1
CDR3 protein: CASSLGAALRLETQYF
CDR3 DNA: TGCGCCAGCAGCTTGGGGGCCGCCCTAAGGCTCGAGACCCAGTACTTC

clone size: -
D gene: -
J gene: TRBJ2-2
V gene: TRBV5-8
CDR3 protein: CASRPGHQPTNTGELFF
CDR3 DNA: TGTGCCAGCAGGCCGGGACACCAACCCACGAACACCGGGGAGCTGTTTTTT

clone size: few
D gene: TRBD2
J gene: TRBJ2-5
V gene: TRBV5-4
CDR3 protein: CASSLDVGGETQYF
CDR3 DNA: TGTGCCAGCAGCTTGGATGTGGGAGGGGAGACCCAGTACTTC

clone size: -
D gene: -
J gene: TRBJ2-3
V gene: TRBV13
CDR3 protein: CASSLGTRGITQYF
CDR3 DNA: TGTGCCAGCAGCTTAGGCACCCGGGGGATTACGCAGTATTTT

clone size: -
D gene: -
J gene: TRBJ2-7
V gene: TRBV2
CDR3 protein: CASRVREKEQYF
CDR3 DNA: TGTGCCAGCAGGGTGAGGGAGAAGGAGCAGTACTTC

clone size: -
D gene: -
J gene: TRBJ2-6
V gene: TRBV9
CDR3 protein: CASSSRGSAGRTGANVLTF
CDR3 DNA: TGTGCCAGCAGCTCGAGGGGGTCGGCTGGTCGAACTGGGGCCAACGTCCTGACTTTC

clone size: -
D gene: -
J gene: TRBJ1-1
V gene: TRBV6-6
CDR3 protein: CASSYGDTTGNTEAFF
CDR3 DNA: TGTGCCAGCAGTTACGGGGACACCACCGGGAACACTGAAGCTTTCTTT

clone size: -
D gene: -
J gene: TRBJ1-5
V gene: TRBV12-3/TRBV12-4
CDR3 protein: CASSLLRNQPQHF
CDR3 DNA: TGTGCCAGCAGTTTATTGAGGAATCAGCCCCAGCATTTT

clone size: -
D gene: -
J gene: TRBJ2-7
V gene: TRBV2
CDR3 protein: CASRPDRSSYEQYF
CDR3 DNA: TGTGCCAGCAGGCCCGACAGGAGCTCCTACGAGCAGTACTTC

clone size: -
D gene: -
J gene: TRBJ1-6
V gene: TRBV5-6
CDR3 protein: CASSFQAIYHNSPLHF
CDR3 DNA: TGTGCCAGCAGCTTTCAGGCCATTTATCACAATTCACCCCTCCACTTT

clone size: once
D gene: TRBD2
J gene: TRBJ2-3
V gene: TRBV30
CDR3 protein: CAWSGSGGRTDTQYF
CDR3 DNA: TGTGCCTGGAGTGGGTCGGGGGGTCGCACAGATACGCAGTATTTT

clone size: many
D gene: TRBD1
J gene: TRBJ1-5
V gene: TRBV15
CDR3 protein: CATSEDRGDQPQHF
CDR3 DNA: TGTGCCACCAGCGAAGACAGGGGGGACCAGCCCCAGCATTTT

clone size: -
D gene: TRBD1
J gene: TRBJ1-4
V gene: TRBV2
CDR3 protein: CASMGDRINEKLFF
CDR3 DNA: TGTGCCAGCATGGGGGACAGGATTAATGAAAAACTGTTTTTT

clone size: -
D gene: -
J gene: TRBJ1-2
V gene: TRBV18
CDR3 protein: CASSPQSGYGYTF
CDR3 DNA: TGTGCCAGCTCCCCCCAATCGGGATATGGCTACACCTTC

clone size: -
D gene: TRBD2
J gene: TRBJ2-1
V gene: TRBV12-5
CDR3 protein: CASGLVLGLAGANNEQFF
CDR3 DNA: TGTGCTAGTGGTTTGGTACTGGGGCTAGCGGGGGCCAACAATGAGCAGTTCTTC

clone size: -
D gene: -
J gene: TRBJ2-1
V gene: TRBV5-1
CDR3 protein: CASSSQGLGSYNEQFF
CDR3 DNA: TGCGCCAGCAGCTCGCAGGGGTTGGGCTCCTACAATGAGCAGTTCTTC

clone size: -
D gene: TRBD1
J gene: TRBJ2-7
V gene: TRBV6-1
CDR3 protein: CASSEEGWQGVYEQYF
CDR3 DNA: TGTGCCAGCAGTGAAGAAGGCTGGCAGGGGGTATACGAGCAGTACTTC

clone size: -
D gene: -
J gene: TRBJ2-1
V gene: TRBV5-8
CDR3 protein: CASSLITRNNEQFF
CDR3 DNA: TGTGCCAGCAGCTTGATCACCAGGAACAATGAGCAGTTCTTC

clone size: few
D gene: TRBD1
J gene: TRBJ1-1
V gene: TRBV18
CDR3 protein: CASSPRQGLVTEAFF
CDR3 DNA: TGTGCCAGCTCACCGAGACAGGGCCTAGTCACTGAAGCTTTCTTT

clone size: -
D gene: -
J gene: TRBJ1-1
V gene: TRBV20-1
CDR3 protein: CSASAGVDTEAFF
CDR3 DNA: TGCAGTGCTAGTGCAGGGGTTGACACTGAAGCTTTCTTT

clone size: -
D gene: -
J gene: TRBJ2-5
V gene: TRBV4-2
CDR3 protein: CASSRTPIGAAQETQYF
CDR3 DNA: TGTGCCAGCAGCCGGACCCCAATTGGGGCAGCACAAGAGACCCAGTACTTC

clone size: -
D gene: -
J gene: TRBJ1-1
V gene: TRBV18
CDR3 protein: CASSPPNTNTEAFF
CDR3 DNA: TGTGCCAGCTCACCACCGAACACGAACACTGAAGCTTTCTTT

clone size: -
D gene: -
J gene: TRBJ2-3
V gene: TRBV24-1
CDR3 protein: CATSDGGRTQYF
CDR3 DNA: TGTGCCACCAGTGACGGGGGGCGGACGCAGTATTTT

clone size: -
D gene: TRBD2
J gene: TRBJ2-3
V gene: TRBV4-3
CDR3 protein: CASSQLLAGGRDTQYF
CDR3 DNA: TGCGCCAGCAGCCAGTTACTAGCGGGGGGAAGGGATACGCAGTATTTT

clone size: once
D gene: -
J gene: TRBJ1-1
V gene: TRBV3-1/TRBV3-2
CDR3 protein: CASSHGGSGTEAFF
CDR3 DNA: TGTGCCAGCAGCCACGGAGGGTCGGGCACTGAAGCTTTCTTT

clone size: -
D gene: -
J gene: TRBJ1-5
V gene: TRBV5-6
CDR3 protein: CASSFRESNQPQHF
CDR3 DNA: TGTGCCAGCAGCTTCCGGGAAAGCAATCAGCCCCAGCATTTT

clone size: -
D gene: TRBD1
J gene: TRBJ1-2
V gene: TRBV3-1/TRBV3-2
CDR3 protein: CASSPGQHYGYTF
CDR3 DNA: TGTGCCAGCAGCCCGGGACAGCACTATGGCTACACCTTC

clone size: -
D gene: -
J gene: TRBJ1-4
V gene: TRBV5-4
CDR3 protein: CASSLDRLFF
CDR3 DNA: TGTGCCAGCAGCTTGGACAGACTGTTTTTT

clone size: few
D gene: TRBD1
J gene: TRBJ1-1
V gene: TRBV29-1
CDR3 protein: CSVAGTGVTEAFF
CDR3 DNA: TGCAGCGTGGCCGGGACAGGGGTCACTGAAGCTTTCTTT

clone size: few
D gene: TRBD1
J gene: TRBJ2-2
V gene: TRBV5-4
CDR3 protein: CASSPPGQGGGELFF
CDR3 DNA: TGTGCCAGCAGCCCTCCGGGACAGGGGGGCGGGGAGCTGTTTTTT

clone size: once
D gene: -
J gene: TRBJ1-2
V gene: TRBV6-1
CDR3 protein: CASSSRGGDGYTF
CDR3 DNA: TGTGCCAGCAGTTCTCGAGGCGGGGATGGCTACACCTTC

clone size: few
D gene: TRBD1
J gene: TRBJ1-6
V gene: TRBV3-1/TRBV3-2
CDR3 protein: CASSQEGTGGNSPLHF
CDR3 DNA: TGTGCCAGCAGCCAAGAGGGGACAGGGGGTAATTCACCCCTCCACTTT